Listed below are T cell receptor beta chains from one sample, sequenced in a study of ipilimumab plus nivolumab after autologous stem cell transplantation. Generated by immunoSEQ multiplex PCR, the TCRdb table keeps only in-frame clones and is missing some. The sample includes some 45,000 clones, roughly 88% seen only once; the top ten take 0.88%. This specimen was PBMCs, taken in a trial of ipilimumab plus nivolumab as post-transplant consolidation. These receptors all come from a male donor with multiple myeloma. Both conserved end residues are part of each CDR3. The order of the fields is J gene, V gene, clone size, D gene, CDR3 DNA, CDR3 protein. D genes are given only for firm matches. A clone size is listed for some rows: how often the clone was seen (once, few, many), or a class if it is expanded.

>TRBJ2-7|TRBV5-5|-|-
TGTGCCAGCAGCTTGGTCCCGGAGGGGGAGCAGTACTTC
CASSLVPEGEQYF
>TRBJ2-7|TRBV7-2|once|-
TGTGCCAGCAGCCCCGGGGGGCGACAGACCTACGAGCAGTACTTC
CASSPGGRQTYEQYF
>TRBJ2-1|TRBV12-5|-|-
TGTGCTAGCGGTTCCCGGGGGATAGCTTGGGTAGGTGAGCAGTTCTTC
CASGSRGIAWVGEQFF
>TRBJ2-7|TRBV18|-|TRBD1
TGTGCCAGCTCACCAAGGGCCGGGACAGGGATGGACGGGAGATCCTACGAGCAGTACTTC
CASSPRAGTGMDGRSYEQYF
>TRBJ1-4|TRBV4-1|-|-
TGCGCCAGCAGCCAAACCCAGGGCGGTGAAAAACTGTTTTTT
CASSQTQGGEKLFF
>TRBJ2-5|TRBV7-9|once|-
TGTGCCAGCACCCAGGGCGAGTACTTC
CASTQGEYF
>TRBJ1-6|TRBV19|-|-
TGTGCCAGTACTCCGGGCACAGGAAATTCACCCCTCCACTTT
CASTPGTGNSPLHF
>TRBJ2-3|TRBV19|-|-
TGTGCCAGTAGTCCGGACAGAGACCCGATTAGCACAGATACGCAGTATTTT
CASSPDRDPISTDTQYF
>TRBJ2-2|TRBV19|-|TRBD1
TGTGCCAGTAGTATAGCTCCCGGACAGGGCTACACCGGGGAGCTGTTTTTT
CASSIAPGQGYTGELFF
>TRBJ2-1|TRBV6-1|-|TRBD1
TGTGCCAGCACGCAGCGGACAGGTTCGGATGAGCAGTTCTTC
CASTQRTGSDEQFF
>TRBJ1-3|TRBV30|-|TRBD1
TGTGCCTGGAGGCGGACAGGGAGCGGAAACACCATATATTTT
CAWRRTGSGNTIYF
>TRBJ2-7|TRBV2|-|TRBD2
TGTGCCAGTCAAACCGGGGGGGAGGGGTTCTACGAGCAGTACTTC
CASQTGGEGFYEQYF
>TRBJ1-5|TRBV6-1|-|-
TGTGCCAGCAGTGAAGAAGGGGGGGCCTTCAATCAGCCCCAGCATTTT
CASSEEGGAFNQPQHF
>TRBJ1-4|TRBV5-1|-|-
TGCGCCAGCAGCTTAGGGGAGGGTGAAAAACTGTTTTTT
CASSLGEGEKLFF
>TRBJ1-2|TRBV2|few|-
TGTGCCAGCAGGGAGGGGGAGAGGGGCTATGGCTACACCTTC
CASREGERGYGYTF
>TRBJ1-1|TRBV5-5|few|-
TGTGCCAGCAGCTTGGCTACGACGACCTTGGGCGGCGGCGCTGAAGCTTTCTTT
CASSLATTTLGGGAEAFF